Given below is one TCR beta chain in context. No antigen is known for it. This could be a read error, since a much larger clone is one nucleotide away. The method was multiplex PCR. Sequenced on an Illumina HiSeq 2500. TCRbeta libraries were built by three rounds of nested PCR using primers (Table S4), following protocols modified from ARM-PCR. Before sequencing, PCR products of 200-500 bp were excised from the gel and purified with the QIAquick gel extraction kit. Per the source publication's procedure: Trimmomatic was used to clean the reads, FLASH was used to merge the reads into complete CDR3 sequences, and MiTCR was used to assign the reads to V(D)J germline segments. Clonal diversity was computed as the inverse Simpson's index with VDJtools. In-frame sequences lacking a premature stop codon were counted as productive reads. Through fastp at Q25 and MiXCR, TCRdb rebuilt clones from the public reads, retaining in-frame beta chains. Rows with a matching CDR3 protein are joined into one entry that keeps the most common DNA and genes. TCRdb, rather than the study authors, made the V and J calls. Within this sample are almost 75,000 distinct CDR3 sequences, with around 70% of them counted one time only. The ten top clones hold 28% of the sample.

Bulk unsorted tissue served as the source for RNA extraction, and RNA quality was assessed using a NanoDrop ND-1000 and an Agilent 2100. Normal lung samples were distant non-tumor tissue taken more than 3 cm from the tumor edge. Newly diagnosed lung cancer patients without prior chemotherapy who had been admitted for thoracic surgery in China between August and November 2014 were enrolled as donors. Patients with previous radiotherapy or chemotherapy, or with another concurrent cancer, were excluded from the study. Pieces of surgical tissue measuring roughly 1-2.1 cm3 were kept in RNAlater solution and held at -80 degrees C until needed. This entry comes from a study of tumor and adjacent non-tumor tissue in lung cancer (dated by TCRdb to about 2018). At the level of the whole study: The cohort included some 11 adenocarcinoma, a couple of squamous cell carcinoma and 1 small cell lung cancer patients. The 15 enrolled patients, of whom around 10 were men and 5 were women, were aged about 30 to 80 years and were diagnosed with TNM stage I to III disease. Sequencing produced 130,000,000 or so productive TCRbeta reads in total, an average of around 4.2 million reads per sample. Using bulk TCRbeta repertoires from 15 lung cancer patients, the study set lung tumor tissue side by side with matched distant non-tumor lung tissue. For each patient, one tumor sample and one normal lung sample were taken, giving around 31 paired specimens that underwent TCRbeta CDR3 sequencing. Summary of the overall study and its limitations: Younger patients had significantly higher TCR diversity, and higher tumor TCR diversity was associated with shorter overall and disease-free survival. The sequencing platform is not named in the methods, and unique molecular identifiers are not mentioned. Peripheral blood was not sequenced, so blood TCRbeta repertoires were not examined in the lung cancer patients of the study. Tumor tissue showed significantly higher TCR diversity (inverse Simpson) than normal lung tissue, at roughly 430 vs 170 (P = 0.0075, Mann-Whitney U test). Only roughly 14 patients were included in the cohort, and the need for larger samples and more detailed clinical data was noted by the authors. In normal lung, the top 100 clones accounted for a significantly larger cumulative share of the repertoire than in tumor tissue.

The cysteine opens and the phenylalanine closes a CDR3 of 15 amino acids. Only the CDR3 DNA is retained, 45 bases long and in frame from the first base. Trimming costs V 4 bases and J 1 base, and their ends lie 10 bases apart. In the germline V gene, CDR1 corresponds to MDHEN and CDR2 to SYDVKM. This clonotype was obtained from a woman in her forties or fifties with non-small cell lung cancer. The sample was distant non-tumor lung tissue. This chain joins TRBV28 to TRBJ2-2, with no confidently assigned D gene. In nucleotides, the sequence is TGTGCCAGCAGTTCCGAGGAAATGAACACCGGGGAGCTGTTTTTT. Translation gives CASSSEEMNTGELFF.